This T cell receptor (beta chain) was profiled in a study of type 1 and type 2 diabetes patients. This CDR3 has 13 amino acids. V dropped 2 bases and J dropped 5 bases, with 6 bases sitting between them. Germline-derived CDR1 and CDR2 are SNHLY and FYNNEI. The PCR template was genomic DNA. Amplification of the beta chain CDR3 used 30 forward and 13 reverse multiplex primers. Each CDR3 protein gets one entry after TCRdb re-called the multiplex PCR reads with MiXCR. The sample includes 270,000 or so distinct CDR3 sequences, approximately 45% of them seen just once. Input material: peripheral blood mononuclear cells (PBMCs). The chain carries TRBV2 and TRBJ2-2; no clear D gene. The origin of this receptor is a young man with type 2 diabetes. The CDR3 loop reads CASSEWGTGELFF. DNA for the CDR3: TGTGCCAGCAGTGAATGGGGTACCGGGGAGCTGTTTTTT.